This T cell receptor beta chain derives from a study of cytomegalovirus exposure and HLA in healthy donors. Separation from the approximately 710-subject first cohort characterized the roughly 130-subject validation cohort, to which the donors belonged. With regard to this clone: What it binds is unknown.

The CDR3 length is 13 residues. Trimming removed 0 bases at V and 6 bases at J, with 10 bases between. Germline CDR1 SGHNT, CDR2 YYREEE (reference sequence). Study results and limitations: Diagnosis of cytomegalovirus status made by the classifier reportedly showed high specificity and sensitivity. Altogether, 164 TCR beta chains were recorded as cytomegalovirus-associated.

Data came from immunoSEQ multiplex PCR; TCRdb stores just in-frame clones and leaves some out. This sample has about 180,000 clones, with less than 85% found just once. The specimen sequenced was PBMCs. The gene calls are TRBV5-4 and TRBJ2-7, with a tentative D call TRBD1 (5 bases). The receptor was derived from a man aged 18 to 30 in good health and CMV-seropositive. The CDR3 DNA reads TGTGCCAGCAGCTTGGCGGCAGGGCGCGAGCAGTACTTC. It is translated as CASSLAAGREQYF. Filled out from reference TRBV5-4 and TRBJ2-7, the complete variable domain reads ETGVTQSPTHLIKTRGQQVTLRCSSQSGHNTVSWYQQALGQGPQFIFQYYREEENGRGNFPPRFSGLQFPNYSSELNVNALELDDSALYLCASSLAAGREQYFGPGTRLTVT.